This T cell receptor (beta chain) was sequenced for a study of siplizumab effects on memory and regulatory T cells. The CDR3 covers 15 residues. V gave up 6 bases and J gave up 2 bases, with 15 bases separating them. Germline V gene sequence: CDR1 SNHLY, CDR2 FYNNEI. Data came from immunoSEQ multiplex PCR; TCRdb stores just in-frame clones and leaves some out. This sample has 90,000 to 120,000 clones, with roughly 93% found just once. The sequenced sample consisted of Tregs sorted from blood. The chain employs TRBV2 and TRBJ2-3; no definite D call. The receptor was isolated from a human donor in good health. The CDR3, as DNA: TGTGCCAGCAGCCCCCGACCCTACAACACAGATACGCAGTATTTT. Protein product: CASSPRPYNTDTQYF.